The 14 T cell receptor beta chains given below trace back to one sample, sequenced in a study of vaccination and CD4 T cells after COVID-19. Specified treatment: 10-day PBMC culture with coronavirus spike peptide pools or control peptides (ViraFEST assay). The Oncomine TCR Beta short-read assay sequenced DNA from cultured CD4+ T cells. Each CDR3 protein gets one entry after TCRdb re-called the PCR reads with MiXCR. The sample carries about 18,000 distinct CDR3 sequences, just under 80% recorded once. These receptors are not linked to any known antigen. This specimen was CD4+ T cells from blood, cultured in vitro, taken after SARS-CoV-2 vaccination. Every receptor here comes from a human donor who received a COVID-19 vaccine.

This clonotype showed up just a few times. The rearrangement links TRBV10-3 to TRBJ2-5; no definite D call. The ends were cut back, 0 bases at V and 5 bases at J, with 4 bases in the middle. Germline lookup yields CDR1 ENHRY and CDR2 SYGVKD. The CDR3 loop spans 12 amino acids. The CDR3 is CAISESMETQYF. Written as DNA, the CDR3 is TGTGCCATCAGTGAGTCGATGGAGACCCAGTACTTC.

The gene calls are TRBV2 and TRBJ2-7; no firm D call. V was cut by 6 bases and J by 7 bases, with 19 bases left in between. Germline-derived CDR1 and CDR2 are SNHLY and FYNNEI. The CDR3 loop spans 14 amino acids. The CDR3 loop is CASSERIGLGEQYF. The CDR3 region has the DNA TGTGCCAGCAGCGAGAGGATCGGTTTAGGGGAGCAGTACTTC.

J is TRBJ1-1 and V is TRBV15; perhaps TRBD1 as D (5 bases). CDR1 LNHNV and CDR2 YYDKDF come from the germline V gene (reference sequence). V lost 0 bases, J lost 4 bases, and 6 bases lay in between. This CDR3 comprises 13 residues. The CDR3 loop is CATSREQGTEAFF. CDR3 in DNA: TGTGCCACCAGCAGAGAGCAGGGCACTGAAGCTTTCTTT.

This chain links TRBV30 with TRBJ1-2, with D perhaps matching TRBD1 (6 bases). Germline V gives CDR1 GTSNPN, CDR2 SVGIG (reference sequence). The CDR3 contains 16 residues. Trimming left V 0 bases short and J 2 bases short, with 16 bases between. The CDR3 loop reads CAWSVSGPQGNYGYTF. The CDR3 DNA reads TGTGCCTGGAGTGTATCGGGGCCACAGGGAAACTATGGCTACACCTTC.

V usage is TRBV20-1 and J usage is TRBJ2-7, with 9 nucleotides matching TRBD1. V trimming: 2 bases; J trimming: 9 bases; junction bases outside the gene matches: 2. The CDR3 length is 11 residues. Germline V CDR1 and CDR2: DFQATT, SNEGSKA (reference sequence). CDR3 region: CSARKDRGQYF. CDR3 sequence (DNA): TGCAGTGCTAGAAAGGACAGGGGGCAGTACTTC.

This clonotype was seen just once. CDR3 nucleotides: TGCGCCAGCAGCTTGAGGCCGGAGACCCAGTACTTC. This gives the protein CASSLRPETQYF. The rearrangement uses TRBV5-1 and TRBJ2-5; no definite D call. The CDR3 runs 12 residues. Trimming left V 1 base short and J 5 bases short, with 6 bases between. Looked up from germline, CDR1 is SGHRS and CDR2 is YFSETQ.

The chain has TRBV20-1 and TRBJ1-1; the match to TRBD1 covers 9 bases. Germline V CDR1 and CDR2: DFQATT, SNEGSKA (reference sequence). The trim removed 2 bases at V and 3 bases at J, leaving 4 bases unmatched. There are 14 residues in the CDR3. The DNA for the CDR3 is TGCAGTGCTAGATCGGGACAGGGATACACTGAAGCTTTCTTT. This gives the protein CSARSGQGYTEAFF.

J is TRBJ1-2 and V is TRBV20-1, with 7 bases matching TRBD1. This CDR3 is built from 16 residues. CDR1 DFQATT and CDR2 SNEGSKA come from the germline V gene (reference sequence). The V segment lost 1 base and the J segment 1 base; nucleotides outside the gene matches: 9. In DNA, the CDR3 is TGCAGTGCTAGAGGAGGGACAGAAGATCTTAACTATGGCTACACCTTC. Protein: CSARGGTEDLNYGYTF.

The sample holds one count of this clonotype. The gene calls are TRBV5-1 and TRBJ1-2; 7 nucleotides align to TRBD1. Germline CDR1 and CDR2: SGHRS and YFSETQ. The CDR3 is made up of 14 amino acids. Trimming took 8 bases from V and 4 from J; bases not matched to a gene: 11. The CDR3 loop is CASKGEPGGYGYTF. Here the CDR3 DNA reads TGCGCCAGTAAGGGGGAGCCAGGGGGCTATGGCTACACCTTC.

The rearrangement links TRBV19 to TRBJ1-1; no firm D call. The germline V gene has CDR1 LNHDA and CDR2 SQIVND (reference sequence). Trimming took off 3 bases at V and 6 bases at J, with 8 bases between the two ends. CDR3 length equals 12 residues. The CDR3 protein is CASSIRESEAFF. The CDR3 bases are TGTGCCAGTAGTATCCGGGAGTCTGAAGCTTTCTTT.

The gene calls are TRBV27 and TRBJ1-1; D ambiguous. Per the germline V gene, CDR1 is MNHEY and CDR2 is SMNVEV (reference sequence). This CDR3 is built from 14 residues. The V end lost 0 bases, the J end lost 5 bases, and 10 bases lay between the germline ends. CDR3 residues: CASSLSRSGTEAFF. The DNA of the CDR3 is TGTGCCAGCAGTTTATCTCGTTCCGGGACTGAAGCTTTCTTT.

J is TRBJ2-5 and V is TRBV12-5; 7 nucleotides agree with TRBD1. CDR1 is LGHNT and CDR2 is FRNRAP in the germline V gene. This CDR3 spans 12 amino acids. Germline trimming cut 7 bases from V and 4 bases from J; bases unmatched to any gene: 3. The CDR3 DNA is TGTGCTAGTGCCAACAGGGGAGAGACCCAGTACTTC. Its protein is CASANRGETQYF.

The V gene is TRBV2, the J gene TRBJ1-6; a possible D gene is TRBD1 (5 bases). Germline loops: CDR1 SNHLY, CDR2 FYNNEI. The CDR3 has 13 residues. The germline V and J ends were trimmed by 6 bases and 10 bases, with 13 bases remaining between them. Written as DNA, the CDR3 is TGTGCCAGCAGACCTGACAGACAATCACCCCTCCACTTT. The encoded protein is CASRPDRQSPLHF.

V and J are TRBV12-5 and TRBJ2-5; no clear D. The CDR3 is 12 amino acids. Germline V lookup: CDR1 LGHNT, CDR2 FRNRAP. Trimming shortened V by 1 base and J by 3 bases, and 3 bases separated the two germline ends. In DNA form, the CDR3 reads TGTGCTAGTGGTTTGGCTGAAGAGACCCAGTACTTC. Amino acids: CASGLAEETQYF.